Below, 9 T cell receptor beta chains from the same sample are listed, as sequenced in a study of OX40 agonist ivuxolimab in advanced cancers. The data were produced by immunoSEQ multiplex PCR, yet TCRdb's version contains in-frame clones alone and is incomplete. The table records some 82,000 clones, roughly 94% of them present only once. The specimen was CD4+ or CD8+ T cells sorted from blood, collected in a trial of the OX40 agonist ivuxolimab. The receptors were sampled from an adult with an advanced solid tumor such as melanoma, head and neck, liver or kidney cancer.

The chain recombines TRBV5-8 with TRBJ1-1; D is ambiguous. Germline CDR1 reads SGHTS; CDR2 reads YDEGEE. CDR3 size: 11 residues. Trimming stripped 10 bases from V and 1 base from J, with 8 bases between. The CDR3 DNA is TGTGCCTCCCGTGGGAACACTGAAGCTTTCTTT. Translating gives CASRGNTEAFF.

This sequence joins TRBV13 and TRBJ1-3, with a tentative D call TRBD1 (6 bases). Trimming removed 5 bases at V and 3 bases at J, with 14 bases between. Germline CDR1 PRHDT, CDR2 FYEKMQ (reference sequence). The CDR3 has 15 amino acids. CDR3 nucleotides: TGTGCCAGCAGCCCCTCAGGGGCGGGTGGAAACACCATATATTTT. Encoded protein: CASSPSGAGGNTIYF.

The rearrangement joins TRBV9 to TRBJ2-1; 8 nucleotides match TRBD1. V trimming: 4 bases; J trimming: 0 bases; junction bases outside the gene matches: 6. This CDR3 is built from 16 residues. Germline-derived CDR1 and CDR2 are SGDLS and YYNGEE. The CDR3 sequence is CASSPWGTGSYNEQFF. In DNA, the CDR3 is TGTGCCAGCAGCCCATGGGGGACAGGCTCCTACAATGAGCAGTTCTTC.

The chain links TRBV5-1 to TRBJ1-5; no clear D gene. The length of the CDR3 is 15 residues. Looked up from germline, CDR1 is SGHRS and CDR2 is YFSETQ. The V gene lost 4 bases and the J gene lost 3 bases, with 14 bases spanning the gap. Here the CDR3 reads CASSPGEGANQPQHF. CDR3 in DNA: TGCGCCAGCAGCCCCGGGGAAGGTGCCAATCAGCCCCAGCATTTT.

This clone was picked up one time. The chain couples TRBV19 to TRBJ2-3, with D unclear. The length of the CDR3 is 11 residues. Trimming removed 6 bases at V and 3 bases at J, with 4 bases between. Germline-derived CDR1 and CDR2 are LNHDA and SQIVND (reference sequence). The CDR3 spells CASRQTDTQYF. CDR3 DNA sequence: TGTGCCAGTAGACAGACAGATACGCAGTATTTT.

The chain employs TRBV19 and TRBJ2-7; D is unclear. The CDR3 length is 17 residues. CDR1 is LNHDA and CDR2 is SQIVND in the germline V gene (reference sequence). Trimming removed 1 base at V and 3 bases at J, with 19 bases between. The CDR3 DNA is TGTGCCAGTAGTATAGGCCGGACCTCCCTACGACGCTACGAGCAGTACTTC. This sequence encodes CASSIGRTSLRRYEQYF.

This clone appeared a few times. This same CDR3 is encoded by further DNA sequences in the sample. The chain carries TRBV19 and TRBJ2-7; TRBD1 aligns across 11 bases. Germline V gives CDR1 LNHDA, CDR2 SQIVND (reference sequence). The V segment lost 3 bases and the J segment 3 bases; nucleotides outside the gene matches: 1. This CDR3 is built from 14 residues. CDR3 DNA: TGTGCCAGTAGTATTGGGACAGGGGGCTACGAGCAGTACTTC. It translates to CASSIGTGGYEQYF. Complete variable domain (other parts from reference TRBV19 and TRBJ2-7): DGGITQSPKYLFRKEGQNVTLSCEQNLNHDAMYWYRQDPGQGLRLIYYSQIVNDFQKGDIAEGYSVSREKKESFPLTVTSAQKNPTAFYLCASSIGTGGYEQYFGPGTRLTVT.

The chain carries TRBV21-1 and TRBJ1-1; TRBD1, the table's D call, was not compared with the DNA. TRBV21-1 constitutes a pseudogene. The CDR3 contains 15 residues. The CDR3 reads CASSKKDRRNTEAFF. In nucleotides, the CDR3 is TGTGCCAGCAGCAAAAAGGACAGACGGAACACTGAAGCTTTCTTT.

The chain employs TRBV6-5 and TRBJ2-1; possibly TRBD1 for D (5 bases). V was pared by 4 bases and J by 9 bases, with 13 bases between. The CDR3 sequence is 13 residues long. Germline values: CDR1 MNHEY, CDR2 SVGAGI. Written as DNA, the CDR3 is TGTGCCAGCAGTTTCTCTGGGGCAGGTGAGCAGTTCTTC. It encodes CASSFSGAGEQFF.